The 24 T cell receptor beta chains in this list originate from one sample, sequenced in a study of cytomegalovirus exposure and HLA in healthy donors. TCRdb's table, derived via immunoSEQ multiplex PCR, lists solely in-frame clones and lacks some. The table includes 150,000 to 250,000 clones, 80% to 90% detected once. What was sequenced was PBMCs. The source is a woman aged 30 to 39 in good health and CMV-seropositive.

This clone was counted a few times. The chain has TRBV15 and TRBJ2-3; D might be TRBD2 (5 bases). Germline V CDR1 and CDR2: LNHNV, YYDKDF (reference sequence). Trimming removed 3 bases from V and 6 bases from J, with 7 bases in between. This CDR3 comprises 12 residues. The CDR3 bases are TGTGCCACCAGCAGGTCGGGGGATACGCAGTATTTT. Translating it yields CATSRSGDTQYF.

The genes are TRBV25-1 and TRBJ2-7; D is perhaps TRBD2 (7 bases). The germline CDR1 and CDR2 sequences are MGHDK and SYGVNS. The ends were cut back, 1 base at V and 6 bases at J, with 16 bases in the middle. The CDR3 loop spans 15 amino acids. CDR3 sequence (DNA): TGTGCCAGCAGTGAATCTCGGACGGGGGGCTCCGAGCAGTACTTC. As protein: CASSESRTGGSEQYF.

This clone was counted between two and nine times. The V call is TRBV10-3, the J call TRBJ2-7; 8 bases match TRBD2. Germline V lookup: CDR1 ENHRY, CDR2 SYGVKD. J gave up 4 bases and V 6 bases, and 14 bases lay outside the gene matches. The CDR3 totals 16 residues. The CDR3 nucleotides read TGTGCCATCAGGGACCCCACTAGCGGAAACTATTACGAGCAGTACTTC. Translated, it gives CAIRDPTSGNYYEQYF.

The chain has TRBV28 and TRBJ1-5, with 10 bases lining up with TRBD1. Germline V CDR1 and CDR2: MDHEN, SYDVKM. CDR3 length: 14 amino acids. With V trimmed by 3 bases and J by 6 bases, 2 bases remained unmatched. The CDR3 protein is CASSFDRGPQPQHF. CDR3 coding DNA: TGTGCCAGCAGTTTCGACAGGGGGCCTCAGCCCCAGCATTTT.

The chain combines TRBV7-9 with TRBJ2-7; possible D gene TRBD2, 5 bases. The CDR3 is 13 amino acids. The V end was cut by 3 bases, the J end by 5 bases, with 11 bases between. From germline, CDR1 is SEHNR and CDR2 FQNEAQ (reference sequence). DNA of the CDR3: TGTGCCAGCAGCTTCCCGGGGTTCCACGAGCAGTACTTC. Its protein is CASSFPGFHEQYF.

This clone was picked up a small number of times. The V and J genes are TRBV30 and TRBJ2-2; 7 positions match TRBD1. Unmatched junction bases numbered 2, after V lost 1 base and J lost 3 bases. Germline V gene lookup returns CDR1 GTSNPN and CDR2 SVGIG (reference sequence). CDR3 length: 14 amino acids. The CDR3 DNA reads TGTGCCTGGAGTGGAGGACAGGACACCGGGGAGCTGTTTTTT. Its translation is CAWSGGQDTGELFF. The entire variable domain, with the rest obtained from reference TRBV30 and TRBJ2-2, is as follows: SQTIHQWPATLVQPVGSPLSLECTVEGTSNPNLYWYRQAAGRGLQLLFYSVGIGQISSEVPQNLSASRPQDRQFILSSKKLLLSDSGFYLCAWSGGQDTGELFFGEGSRLTVL.

The V and J genes are TRBV6-5 and TRBJ1-4; D not certain. Germline CDR1 reads MNHEY; CDR2 reads SVGAGI. V lost 4 bases to trimming and J lost 5 bases, with 11 bases between them. There are 14 residues in the CDR3. The CDR3 DNA reads TGTGCCAGCAGTTCCGGGAGAATAAATGAAAAACTGTTTTTT. This sequence encodes CASSSGRINEKLFF.

This clone has a handful of counts. V and J are TRBV29-1 and TRBJ1-4, with D perhaps matching TRBD1 (6 bases). Germline V gene lookup returns CDR1 SQVTM and CDR2 ANQGSEA. CDR3 size: 11 residues. With 6 bases removed from V and 10 bases from J, the gap between germline ends came to 12 bases. In DNA, the CDR3 is TGCAGCGTCGCGGACAGTGGAAAACTGTTTTTT. Its translation is CSVADSGKLFF.

J is TRBJ2-1 and V is TRBV5-4, with 7 bases aligning to TRBD2. Losses at the gene ends were 4 bases for V and 10 bases for J; bases not matched to a gene: 11. The CDR3 covers 14 residues. Germline assignment: CDR1 SGHNT and CDR2 YYREEE (reference sequence). CDR3 loop: CASSARDYHGEQFF. CDR3 DNA sequence: TGTGCCAGCAGCGCTCGGGACTACCATGGAGAGCAGTTCTTC.

The V and J genes are TRBV5-1 and TRBJ2-3; 8 bases line up with TRBD1. Germline CDR1 and CDR2: SGHRS and YFSETQ. Germline trimming cut 0 bases from V and 3 bases from J; bases unmatched to any gene: 3. The CDR3 is 15 residues long. DNA for the CDR3: TGCGCCAGCAGCTTGGCAGGGGGCGAAACAGATACGCAGTATTTT. It yields the protein CASSLAGGETDTQYF.

The genes are TRBV6-5 and TRBJ2-3, with 7 bases lining up with TRBD2. V was pared by 0 bases and J by 4 bases, with 7 bases of the junction left unmatched. Germline values: CDR1 MNHEY, CDR2 SVGAGI. The length of the CDR3 is 16 residues. CDR3 in DNA: TGTGCCAGCAGTTACTCGGGCAACAGCGGGGCAGATACGCAGTATTTT. Translation: CASSYSGNSGADTQYF.

The chain has TRBV5-4 and TRBJ2-3; D is unresolved. V was clipped by 1 base and J by 3 bases, with 12 bases between them. Germline assignment: CDR1 SGHNT and CDR2 YYREEE (reference sequence). CDR3 length: 15 amino acids. CDR3 in DNA: TGTGCCAGCAGCTTGAAGGCTAGTGGGACAGATACGCAGTATTTT. Protein sequence: CASSLKASGTDTQYF.

This chain links TRBV18 with TRBJ2-5; 8 positions match TRBD1. V lost 3 bases, J lost 5 bases, and 5 bases stayed unmatched. This CDR3 is built from 14 residues. Germline CDR1 reads KGHSH; CDR2 reads LQKENI. CDR3 bases: TGTGCCAGCTCACCCCAGGGGGCCAGCGAGACCCAGTACTTC. Its translation: CASSPQGASETQYF.

This clone was observed once. The chain couples TRBV6-5 to TRBJ2-7; 12 nucleotides line up with TRBD1. Germline CDR1 and CDR2: MNHEY and SVGAGI. This CDR3 spans 15 amino acids. Losses at the gene ends were 6 bases for V and 6 bases for J; bases not matched to a gene: 9. In DNA, the CDR3 is TGTGCCAGCAGCCAAGGGGGACAGGGGGCCCGCGAGCAGTACTTC. As protein: CASSQGGQGAREQYF.

This clone was seen once. The sample has other DNA sequences that encode this CDR3 too. The V gene is TRBV7-9, the J gene TRBJ2-2; TRBD1 is a possible D gene (5 bases). V was pared by 2 bases and J by 4 bases, with 8 bases between. CDR3 length equals 14 residues. CDR1 and CDR2 from the germline V gene are SEHNR and FQNEAQ (reference sequence). CDR3 nucleotide sequence: TGTGCCAGCAGCTTACTCCAGGGCACCGGGGAGCTGTTTTTT. It yields the protein CASSLLQGTGELFF.

The V gene is TRBV28, the J gene TRBJ1-1; D not certain. This CDR3 has 14 residues. The V end lost 7 bases, the J end lost 5 bases, and 17 bases lay between the germline ends. CDR1 MDHEN and CDR2 SYDVKM come from the germline V gene. CDR3 amino acids: CASIGREGKTEAFF. CDR3 DNA sequence: TGTGCCAGCATCGGACGGGAGGGAAAGACTGAAGCTTTCTTT.

This chain joins TRBV29-1 and TRBJ1-2, with TRBD1 matching 7 bases. Trimming cost V 1 base and J 5 bases; bases outside gene matches: 10. The V gene's germline CDR1 is SQVTM and CDR2 ANQGSEA. This CDR3 has 15 amino acids. The CDR3 nucleotides read TGCAGCGTTGAAGCCCAAGGGACAGACTCTTATGGCTACACCTTC. Its translation is CSVEAQGTDSYGYTF.

This rearrangement joins TRBV4-2 to TRBJ2-7; 11 nucleotides agree with TRBD2. The germline gives CDR1 LGHNA, CDR2 YNFKEQ. The CDR3 consists of 16 residues. After removal of 3 bases from V and 3 bases from J, the junction contained 7 bases not matched to a gene. The CDR3 DNA is TGTGCCAGCAGCCAGACCGTAGCGGGAGGGGTCTACGAGCAGTACTTC. This sequence encodes CASSQTVAGGVYEQYF.

This clone appeared once. This chain links TRBV30 with TRBJ2-7; 7 bases line up with TRBD1. The CDR3 is 12 amino acids. Germline CDR1 and CDR2: GTSNPN and SVGIG (reference sequence). V lost 4 bases and J lost 3; bases outside the gene matches: 3. The CDR3 nucleotides read TGTGCCTGGACCCGGACAGGCTACGAGCAGTACTTC. Protein sequence: CAWTRTGYEQYF.

This chain uses TRBV6-1 with TRBJ1-1, with D possibly being TRBD1 (5 bases). Germline values: CDR1 MNHNS, CDR2 SASEGT. The CDR3 is made up of 14 amino acids. V was shortened by 2 bases and J by 5 bases, with 12 bases between the two germline ends. The CDR3 sequence is CASSESWGRTEAFF. The CDR3 region has the DNA TGTGCCAGCAGTGAAAGCTGGGGGAGGACTGAAGCTTTCTTT.

The rearrangement joins TRBV5-1 to TRBJ2-1; possibly TRBD1 for D (6 bases). V lost 1 base and J lost 7, with 9 bases in between. The CDR3 sequence is 13 residues long. Per the germline V gene, CDR1 is SGHRS and CDR2 is YFSETQ. The CDR3 here is CASSLNRDNEQFF. CDR3 nucleotide sequence: TGCGCCAGCAGCTTGAACAGGGATAATGAGCAGTTCTTC.

This clone was found once. The genes are TRBV5-4 and TRBJ2-7; TRBD2 matches at 8 bases. The CDR3 extends over 14 amino acids. Trimming took 3 bases from V and 5 from J; bases not matched to a gene: 7. The germline gives CDR1 SGHNT, CDR2 YYREEE (reference sequence). The CDR3 nucleotides read TGTGCCAGCAGCTCTGGGACTAGATCTGACGAGCAGTACTTC. Protein: CASSSGTRSDEQYF.

The chain joins TRBV25-1 to TRBJ1-5; 7 nucleotides match TRBD1. With 6 bases clipped from V and 0 bases from J, the junction kept 2 bases outside the gene matches. The germline V gene encodes CDR1 MGHDK and CDR2 SYGVNS. The CDR3 is 14 amino acids. CDR3 sequence: CASSGTVSNQPQHF. The CDR3 DNA reads as TGTGCCAGCAGCGGGACAGTTAGCAATCAGCCCCAGCATTTT. Drawing the rest from reference TRBV25-1 and TRBJ1-5, the complete variable domain is EADIYQTPRYLVIGTGKKITLECSQTMGHDKMYWYQQDPGMELHLIHYSYGVNSTEKGDLSSESTVSRIRTEHFPLTLESARPSHTSQYLCASSGTVSNQPQHFGDGTRLSIL.

The chain joins TRBV6-1 to TRBJ1-3; possibly TRBD1 for D (6 bases). Trimming stripped 10 bases from V and 0 bases from J, with 10 bases between. This CDR3 has 13 residues. From germline, CDR1 is MNHNS and CDR2 SASEGT. The DNA for the CDR3 is TGTGCCACAGGGGCCAGCTCTGGAAACACCATATATTTT. Amino acids: CATGASSGNTIYF.